This T cell receptor beta chain derives from a study of T-cell reconstitution after alpha-beta-depleted transplantation in children. Study results and caveats: Alpha-beta T cells about two months after transplant reportedly derived from several hundred expanded graft clones. Among T cells one year after transplant, newly produced cells accounted for most counts and diversity.

In regard to this clonotype: The target antigen is unknown.

Preparation of the TCRbeta library involved a method that used unique molecular identifiers. TCRdb re-called the PCR reads through MiXCR, storing one row per CDR3 protein. The data hold around 960,000 distinct CDR3 sequences, with roughly 29% observed a single time. This specimen was PBMCs, mostly from graft donor cells, taken 360 days after TCRalphabeta/CD19-depleted stem cell transplant. This TCR was sampled from a boy under two years old who had a stem cell transplant for SCID, so the T cells may come from the graft donor.

This CDR3 reads CASSLDLKLVPSTDTQYF. As DNA, the CDR3 is TGTGCCAGCAGCTTAGATCTGAAGCTAGTCCCGAGCACAGATACGCAGTATTTT. The gene calls are TRBV11-2 and TRBJ2-3; D remains unclear. V was trimmed by 0 bases and J by 0 bases, leaving 16 bases between them. The CDR3 has 18 amino acids. Germline V lookup: CDR1 SGHAT, CDR2 FQNNGV.